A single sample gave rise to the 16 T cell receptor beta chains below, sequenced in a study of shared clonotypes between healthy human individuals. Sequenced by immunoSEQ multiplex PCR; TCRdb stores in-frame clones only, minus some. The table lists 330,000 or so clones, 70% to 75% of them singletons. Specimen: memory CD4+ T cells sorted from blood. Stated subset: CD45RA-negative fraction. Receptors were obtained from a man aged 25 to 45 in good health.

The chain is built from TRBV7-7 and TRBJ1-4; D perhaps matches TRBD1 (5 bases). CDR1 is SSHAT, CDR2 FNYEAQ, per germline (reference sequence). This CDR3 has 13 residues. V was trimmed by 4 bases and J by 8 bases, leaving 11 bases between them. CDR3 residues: CASSSLKGEKLFF. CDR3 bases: TGTGCCAGCAGCTCCCTGAAGGGGGAAAAACTGTTTTTT. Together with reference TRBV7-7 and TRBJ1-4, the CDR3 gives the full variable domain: GAGVSQSPRYKVTKRGQDVTLRCDPISSHATLYWYQQALGQGPEFLTYFNYEAQPDKSGLPSDRFSAERPEGSISTLTIQRTEQRDSAMYRCASSSLKGEKLFFGSGTQLSVL.

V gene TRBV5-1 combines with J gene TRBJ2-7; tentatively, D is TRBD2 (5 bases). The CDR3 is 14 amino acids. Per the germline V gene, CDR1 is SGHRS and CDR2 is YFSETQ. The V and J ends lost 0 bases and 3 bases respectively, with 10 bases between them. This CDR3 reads CASSLERINYEQYF. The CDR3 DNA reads TGCGCCAGCAGCTTGGAGCGGATAAACTACGAGCAGTACTTC.

Written as DNA, the CDR3 is TGTGCCAGCAGCATTACTGGGACTAGCGGGCACAATGAGCAGTTCTTC. Translating it yields CASSITGTSGHNEQFF. The chain carries TRBV28 and TRBJ2-1, with TRBD2 matching over 12 bases. The CDR3 is 16 residues long. The ends lost 6 bases at V and 5 bases at J; junction bases unmatched: 8. Germline loops: CDR1 MDHEN, CDR2 SYDVKM.

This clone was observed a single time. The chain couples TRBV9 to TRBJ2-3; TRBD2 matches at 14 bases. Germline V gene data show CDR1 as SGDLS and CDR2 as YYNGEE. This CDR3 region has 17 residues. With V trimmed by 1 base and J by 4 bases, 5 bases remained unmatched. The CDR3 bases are TGTGCCAGCAGCGTATCGGGACTAGCGGGGGTGGCAGATACGCAGTATTTT. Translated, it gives CASSVSGLAGVADTQYF. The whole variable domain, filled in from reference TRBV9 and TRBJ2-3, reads DSGVTQTPKHLITATGQRVTLRCSPRSGDLSVYWYQQSLDQGLQFLIQYYNGEERAKGNILERFSAQQFPDLHSELNLSSLELGDSALYFCASSVSGLAGVADTQYFGPGTRLTVL.

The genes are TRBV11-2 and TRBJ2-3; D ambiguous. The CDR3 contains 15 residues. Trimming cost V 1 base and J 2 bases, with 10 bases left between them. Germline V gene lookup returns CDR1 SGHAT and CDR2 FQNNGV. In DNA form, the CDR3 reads TGTGCCAGCAGCTTAGTTCTAACACACACAGATACGCAGTATTTT. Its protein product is CASSLVLTHTDTQYF.

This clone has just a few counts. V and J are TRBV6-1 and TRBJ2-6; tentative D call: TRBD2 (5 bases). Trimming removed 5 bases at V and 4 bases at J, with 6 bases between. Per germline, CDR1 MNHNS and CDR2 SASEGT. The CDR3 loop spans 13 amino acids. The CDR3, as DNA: TGTGCCAGCAGTCAGCGGGGGGCCAACGTCCTGACTTTC. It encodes CASSQRGANVLTF.

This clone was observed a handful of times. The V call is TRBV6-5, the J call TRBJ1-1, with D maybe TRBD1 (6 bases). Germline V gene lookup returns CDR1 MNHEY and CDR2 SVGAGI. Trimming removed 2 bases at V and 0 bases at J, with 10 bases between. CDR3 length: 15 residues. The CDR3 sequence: CASSYNREMNTEAFF. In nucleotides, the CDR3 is TGTGCCAGCAGTTACAACAGGGAAATGAACACTGAAGCTTTCTTT.

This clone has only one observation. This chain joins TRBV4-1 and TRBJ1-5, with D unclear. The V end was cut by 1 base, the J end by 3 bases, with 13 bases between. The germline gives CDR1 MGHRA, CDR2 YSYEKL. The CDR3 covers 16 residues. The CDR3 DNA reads TGCGCCAGCAGCCAAGTTGTAGGTGGCTACAATCAGCCCCAGCATTTT. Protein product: CASSQVVGGYNQPQHF.

The CDR3 coding sequence is TGTGCCAGCACTGGCCGGGGACGCACAGATACGCAGTATTTT. Translating gives CASTGRGRTDTQYF. V is TRBV27 and J is TRBJ2-3, with D perhaps matching TRBD1 or TRBD2 (5 bases each). Trimming took off 7 bases at V and 1 base at J, with 12 bases between the two ends. CDR3 length equals 14 residues. Germline values: CDR1 MNHEY, CDR2 SMNVEV (reference sequence).

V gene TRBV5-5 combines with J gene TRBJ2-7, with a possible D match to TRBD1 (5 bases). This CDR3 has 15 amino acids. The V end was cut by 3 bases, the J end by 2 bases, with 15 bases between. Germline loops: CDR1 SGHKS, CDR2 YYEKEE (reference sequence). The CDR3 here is CASSSTQGYAYEQYF. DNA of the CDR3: TGTGCCAGCAGCTCGACCCAGGGTTACGCCTACGAGCAGTACTTC.

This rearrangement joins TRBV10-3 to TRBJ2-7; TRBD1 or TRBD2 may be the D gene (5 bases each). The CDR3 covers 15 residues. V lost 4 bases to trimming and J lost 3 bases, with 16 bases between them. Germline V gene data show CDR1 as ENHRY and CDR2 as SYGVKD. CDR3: CAISGDPVGLYEQYF. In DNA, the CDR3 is TGTGCCATCAGTGGGGACCCCGTGGGCCTCTACGAGCAGTACTTC.

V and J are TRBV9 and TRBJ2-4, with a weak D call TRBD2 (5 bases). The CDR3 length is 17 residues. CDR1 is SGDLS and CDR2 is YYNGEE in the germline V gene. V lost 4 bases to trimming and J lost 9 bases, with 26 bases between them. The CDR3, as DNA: TGTGCCAGCAGCCCCGGCGGACGTGGGAGCGCCATTGGCATTCAGTACTTC. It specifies CASSPGGRGSAIGIQYF.

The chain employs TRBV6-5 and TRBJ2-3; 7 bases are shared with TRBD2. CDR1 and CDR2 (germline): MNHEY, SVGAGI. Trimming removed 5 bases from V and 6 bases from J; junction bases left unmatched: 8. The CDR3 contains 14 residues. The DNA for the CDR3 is TGTGCCAGCAGTCAGCGGGGCGCTTCTGATACGCAGTATTTT. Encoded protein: CASSQRGASDTQYF.

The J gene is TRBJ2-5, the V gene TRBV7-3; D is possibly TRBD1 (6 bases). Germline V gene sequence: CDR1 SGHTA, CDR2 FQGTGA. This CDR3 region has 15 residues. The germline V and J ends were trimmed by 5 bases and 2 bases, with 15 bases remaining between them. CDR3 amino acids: CASSQGQGTQETQYF. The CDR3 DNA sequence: TGTGCCAGCAGCCAGGGGCAGGGGACACAAGAGACCCAGTACTTC.

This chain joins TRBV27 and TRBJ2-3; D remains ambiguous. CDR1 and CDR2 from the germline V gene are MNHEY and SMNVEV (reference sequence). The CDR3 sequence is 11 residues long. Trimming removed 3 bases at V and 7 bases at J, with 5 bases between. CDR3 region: CASSFGNTQYF. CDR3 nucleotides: TGTGCCAGCAGTTTCGGAAATACGCAGTATTTT.

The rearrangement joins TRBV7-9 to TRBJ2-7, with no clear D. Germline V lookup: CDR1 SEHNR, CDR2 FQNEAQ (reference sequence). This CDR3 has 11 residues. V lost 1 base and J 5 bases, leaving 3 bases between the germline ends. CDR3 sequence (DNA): TGTGCCAGCAGCTTAGTCCACGAGCAGTACTTC. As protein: CASSLVHEQYF. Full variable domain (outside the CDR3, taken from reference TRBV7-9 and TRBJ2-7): DTGVSQNPRHKITKRGQNVTFRCDPISEHNRLYWYRQTLGQGPEFLTYFQNEAQLEKSRLLSDRFSAERPKGSFSTLEIQRTEQGDSAMYLCASSLVHEQYFGPGTRLTVT.